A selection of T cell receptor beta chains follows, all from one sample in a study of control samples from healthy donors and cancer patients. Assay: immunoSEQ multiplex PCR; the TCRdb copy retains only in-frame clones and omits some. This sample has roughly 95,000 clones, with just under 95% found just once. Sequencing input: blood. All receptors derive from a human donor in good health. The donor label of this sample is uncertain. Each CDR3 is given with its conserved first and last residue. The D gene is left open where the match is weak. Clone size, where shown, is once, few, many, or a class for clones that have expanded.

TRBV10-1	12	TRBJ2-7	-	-	CASREDIDEQYF	TGCGCCAGCAGGGAGGACATCGACGAGCAGTACTTC
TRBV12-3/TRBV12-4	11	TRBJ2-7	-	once	CASSLTGEQYF	TGTGCCAGCAGTTTGACAGGCGAGCAGTACTTC
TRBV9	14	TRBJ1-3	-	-	CASSGGGLGNTIYF	TGTGCCAGCAGCGGCGGAGGGCTTGGAAACACCATATATTTT
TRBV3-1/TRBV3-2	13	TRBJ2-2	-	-	CASSDRVSGELFF	TGTGCCAGCAGCGACCGGGTGTCCGGGGAGCTGTTTTTT
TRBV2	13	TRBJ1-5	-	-	CASSESVYQPQHF	TGTGCCAGCAGTGAAAGTGTGTATCAGCCCCAGCATTTT
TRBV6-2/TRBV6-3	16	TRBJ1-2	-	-	CASSATRTPSNYGYTF	TGTGCCAGCAGCGCGACCCGGACACCCTCTAACTATGGCTACACCTTC
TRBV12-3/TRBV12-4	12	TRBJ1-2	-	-	CASSLGIYGYTF	TGTGCCAGCAGTTTGGGGATCTATGGCTACACCTTC
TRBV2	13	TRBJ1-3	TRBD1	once	CASGGQPRNTIYF	TGTGCCAGTGGGGGACAGCCAAGAAACACCATATATTTT
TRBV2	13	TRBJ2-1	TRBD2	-	CASNWAGGNEQFF	TGTGCCAGCAATTGGGCGGGGGGCAATGAGCAGTTCTTC
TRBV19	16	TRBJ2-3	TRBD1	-	CASTPQGRTGGSTQYF	TGTGCCAGTACCCCTCAGGGACGAACAGGGGGAAGTACGCAGTATTTT
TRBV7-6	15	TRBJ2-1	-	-	CASSLSGQSYNEQFF	TGTGCCAGCAGCTTATCAGGGCAGTCCTACAATGAGCAGTTCTTC
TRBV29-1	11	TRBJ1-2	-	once	CSVDTIYGYTF	TGCAGCGTTGACACGATCTATGGCTACACCTTC
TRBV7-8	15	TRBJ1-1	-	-	CASRRGSRAGTEAFF	TGTGCCAGCAGGAGGGGTTCCCGAGCAGGCACTGAAGCTTTCTTT
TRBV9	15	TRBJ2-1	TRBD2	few	CASSPRGNSGNEQFF	TGTGCCAGCAGCCCCCGGGGTAATAGCGGGAATGAGCAGTTCTTC
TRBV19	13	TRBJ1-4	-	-	CASTTTFGEKLFF	TGTGCCAGTACCACAACGTTCGGTGAAAAACTGTTTTTT
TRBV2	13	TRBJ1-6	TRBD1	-	CASGQDYNSPLHF	TGTGCCAGCGGACAGGATTATAATTCACCCCTCCACTTT
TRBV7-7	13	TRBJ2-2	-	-	CASSFGNTGELFF	TGTGCCAGCAGCTTTGGGAACACCGGGGAGCTGTTTTTT
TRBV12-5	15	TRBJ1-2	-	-	CASGLGAGSNYGYTF	TGTGCTAGTGGTTTGGGGGCAGGGTCTAACTATGGCTACACCTTC
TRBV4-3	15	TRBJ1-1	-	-	CASSQDVGGNTEAFF	TGCGCCAGCAGCCAAGATGTGGGGGGGAACACTGAAGCTTTCTTT
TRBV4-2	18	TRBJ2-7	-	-	CASSRDLSGGATGYEQYF	TGTGCCAGCAGCCGAGACCTTAGTGGGGGGGCCACAGGGTACGAGCAGTACTTC
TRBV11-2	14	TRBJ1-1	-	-	CASSPLGLGTEAFF	TGTGCCAGCAGCCCCCTCGGTTTGGGCACTGAAGCTTTCTTT
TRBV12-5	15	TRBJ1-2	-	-	CASGPESSGLYGYTF	TGTGCTAGTGGCCCGGAATCTTCGGGCCTCTATGGCTACACCTTC
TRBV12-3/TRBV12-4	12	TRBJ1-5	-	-	CASANTDQPQHF	TGTGCCAGCGCCAACACAGATCAGCCCCAGCATTTT
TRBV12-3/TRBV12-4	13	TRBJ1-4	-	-	CASSLMGLGKLFF	TGTGCCAGCAGTTTGATGGGGCTGGGGAAACTGTTTTTT
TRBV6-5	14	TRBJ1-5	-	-	CASRTGAANQPQHF	TGTGCCAGCAGAACAGGAGCCGCCAATCAGCCCCAGCATTTT
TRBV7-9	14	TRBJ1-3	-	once	CASSLGGSGNTIYF	TGTGCCAGCTCTCTTGGGGGCTCTGGAAACACCATATATTTT
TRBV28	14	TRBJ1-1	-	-	CASSFVGMNTEAFF	TGTGCCAGCAGTTTTGTGGGGATGAACACTGAAGCTTTCTTT
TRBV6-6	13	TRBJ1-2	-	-	CASTNSGGVGYTF	TGTGCCAGCACCAACAGTGGAGGGGTCGGCTACACCTTC
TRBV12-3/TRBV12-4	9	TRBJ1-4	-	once	CASSFWLFF	TGTGCCAGCAGTTTTTGGCTGTTTTTT
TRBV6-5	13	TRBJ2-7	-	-	CASSYYSSYEQYF	TGTGCCAGCAGTTACTACAGCTCCTACGAGCAGTACTTC
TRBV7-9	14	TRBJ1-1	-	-	CASSLEWVSTEAFF	TGTGCCAGCAGCTTAGAATGGGTGTCGACTGAAGCTTTCTTT
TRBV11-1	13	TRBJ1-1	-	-	CASSQTWNTEAFF	TGTGCCAGCAGCCAGACATGGAACACTGAAGCTTTCTTT
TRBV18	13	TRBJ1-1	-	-	CASSGQGPFEAFF	TGTGCCAGCTCAGGGCAGGGTCCCTTCGAAGCTTTCTTT
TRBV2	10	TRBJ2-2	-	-	CASGSRVLFF	TGTGCCAGCGGGAGCAGGGTTCTGTTTTTT
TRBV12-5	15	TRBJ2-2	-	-	CASGLAGQNTGELFF	TGTGCTAGTGGTTTGGCGGGGCAGAACACCGGGGAGCTGTTTTTT
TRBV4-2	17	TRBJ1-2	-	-	CASSQDARGQANYGYTF	TGTGCCAGCAGCCAAGATGCCCGCGGACAAGCTAACTATGGCTACACCTTC
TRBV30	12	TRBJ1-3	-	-	CAWWGPGNTIYF	TGTGCCTGGTGGGGGCCAGGAAACACCATATATTTT
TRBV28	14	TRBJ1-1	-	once	CASSLSGEAGKTFF	TGTGCCAGCAGTTTATCAGGGGAGGCAGGGAAGACTTTCTTT
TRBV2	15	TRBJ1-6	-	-	CASTQTISYNSPLHF	TGTGCCAGCACCCAGACCATCTCCTATAATTCACCCCTCCACTTT
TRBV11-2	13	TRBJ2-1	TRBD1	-	CASSTGQGYEQFF	TGTGCCAGCAGCACGGGACAGGGGTATGAGCAGTTCTTC
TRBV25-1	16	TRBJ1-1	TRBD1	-	CASSARTGTINTEAFF	TGTGCCAGCAGTGCCCGGACAGGGACCATCAACACTGAAGCTTTCTTT
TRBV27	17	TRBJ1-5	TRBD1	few	CASSGKLDRGGNQPQHF	TGTGCCAGCAGTGGGAAATTGGACAGGGGCGGCAATCAGCCCCAGCATTTT
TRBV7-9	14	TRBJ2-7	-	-	CASSLRGAVYEQYF	TGTGCCAGCAGCTTACGAGGGGCCGTCTACGAGCAGTACTTC
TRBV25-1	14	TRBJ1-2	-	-	CASSEAGGLRGYTF	TGTGCCAGCAGTGAAGCTGGGGGCCTCAGAGGCTACACCTTC
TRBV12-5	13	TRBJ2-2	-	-	CASGLMNTGELFF	TGTGCTAGTGGTTTAATGAACACCGGGGAGCTGTTTTTT
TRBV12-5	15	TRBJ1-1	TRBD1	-	CASGNGQGARPEAFF	TGTGCTAGTGGTAACGGACAGGGGGCTAGGCCTGAAGCTTTCTTT
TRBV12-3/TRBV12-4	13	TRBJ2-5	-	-	CASSLVGVETQYF	TGTGCCAGCAGTTTGGTCGGGGTGGAGACCCAGTACTTC
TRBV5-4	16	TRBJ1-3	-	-	CASSRFGAQSGNTIYF	TGTGCCAGCAGCCGGTTTGGGGCGCAGTCTGGAAACACCATATATTTT
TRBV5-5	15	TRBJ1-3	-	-	CASSPPGGRGNTIYF	TGTGCCAGCAGCCCTCCCGGCGGGAGAGGAAACACCATATATTTT
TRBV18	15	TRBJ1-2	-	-	CASSQRQSPNYGYTF	TGTGCCAGCTCTCAGAGACAGAGCCCAAACTATGGCTACACCTTC
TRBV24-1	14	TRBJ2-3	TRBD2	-	CATTPLAATDTQYF	TGTGCCACCACCCCTCTAGCGGCCACAGATACGCAGTATTTT
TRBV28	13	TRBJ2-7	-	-	CASSLFADYEQYF	TGTGCCAGCAGTTTATTTGCGGATTACGAGCAGTACTTC
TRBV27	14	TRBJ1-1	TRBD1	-	CASRRGRENTEAFF	TGTGCCAGCAGGAGGGGGCGCGAGAACACTGAAGCTTTCTTT
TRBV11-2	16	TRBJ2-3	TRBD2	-	CASSFGSGGGTDTQYF	TGTGCCAGCAGCTTCGGTAGCGGGGGAGGGACAGATACGCAGTATTTT
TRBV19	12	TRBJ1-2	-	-	CASSIRTYGYTF	TGTGCCAGTAGTATTCGAACTTATGGCTACACCTTC
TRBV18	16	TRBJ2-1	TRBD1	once	CASSPPGQGAYNEQFF	TGTGCCAGCTCACCGCCGGGACAGGGGGCCTACAATGAGCAGTTCTTC
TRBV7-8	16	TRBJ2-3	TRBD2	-	CASSFVLAGAGGTQYF	TGTGCCAGCAGCTTTGTGCTAGCGGGGGCCGGGGGGACGCAGTATTTT
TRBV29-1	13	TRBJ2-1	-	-	CSVGMSGGNEQFF	TGCAGCGTTGGAATGTCAGGGGGGAATGAGCAGTTCTTC
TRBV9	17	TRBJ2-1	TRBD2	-	CASSSRLAGGLGNEQFF	TGTGCCAGCAGCTCCCGACTAGCGGGGGGGCTGGGCAATGAGCAGTTCTTC